The 15 T cell receptor beta chains below all came from one sample that was sequenced in a study of control samples from healthy donors and cancer patients. Only in-frame clones appear in the TCRdb table, and some are missing; sequencing was by immunoSEQ multiplex PCR. The sample yields 90,000 to 150,000 clones, roughly 89% seen once. The specimen sequenced was blood. Source of these receptors: a man aged 25 to 45 in good health.

The chain links TRBV5-1 to TRBJ1-1, with TRBD1 identical over 7 bases. This CDR3 is 14 amino acids long. Germline V CDR1 and CDR2: SGHRS, YFSETQ. Losses at the gene ends were 0 bases for V and 4 bases for J; bases not matched to a gene: 3. The CDR3 is CASSLEGGLTEAFF. The CDR3 nucleotides read TGCGCCAGCAGCTTGGAAGGGGGCCTCACTGAAGCTTTCTTT.

J is TRBJ1-1 and V is TRBV9; D is ambiguous. The CDR3 length is 14 residues. V lost 0 bases to trimming and J lost 7 bases, with 13 bases between them. The germline gives CDR1 SGDLS, CDR2 YYNGEE. CDR3 in DNA: TGTGCCAGCAGCGTAGAACGAGGCACGGGTGAAGCTTTCTTT. Its translation is CASSVERGTGEAFF.

This clone was observed a single time. V is TRBV2 and J is TRBJ2-5; D is ambiguous. The CDR3 covers 11 residues. V gave up 3 bases and J gave up 5 bases, with 4 bases separating them. Germline CDR1 SNHLY, CDR2 FYNNEI. CDR3 coding DNA: TGTGCCAGCAGTGACGGGGAGACCCAGTACTTC. It translates to CASSDGETQYF. The full variable domain, completed using reference TRBV2 and TRBJ2-5, is EPEVTQTPSHQVTQMGQEVILRCVPISNHLYFYWYRQILGQKVEFLVSFYNNEISEKSEIFDDQFSVERPDGSNFTLKIRSTKLEDSAMYFCASSDGETQYFGPGTRLLVL.

The chain recombines TRBV19 with TRBJ1-2; D not resolved. CDR3 length: 12 residues. Germline V CDR1 and CDR2: LNHDA, SQIVND (reference sequence). Trimming took off 7 bases at V and 2 bases at J, with 8 bases between the two ends. CDR3 region: CASNSENYGYTF. CDR3 DNA: TGTGCCAGTAACAGCGAAAACTATGGCTACACCTTC.

This rearrangement joins TRBV5-1 to TRBJ2-1; D might be TRBD2 (5 bases). Deletions cut 4 bases from V and 0 bases from J, with 11 bases between. The CDR3 runs 15 residues. CDR1 is SGHRS and CDR2 is YFSETQ in the germline V gene. CDR3 loop: CASSRTASSYNEQFF. CDR3 in DNA: TGCGCCAGCAGCAGGACTGCGAGCTCCTACAATGAGCAGTTCTTC.

V is TRBV19 and J is TRBJ1-6; D is perhaps TRBD1 (5 bases). The V gene's germline CDR1 is LNHDA and CDR2 SQIVND (reference sequence). Trimming removed 5 bases from V and 0 bases from J, with 8 bases in between. CDR3 length: 15 amino acids. CDR3 coding DNA: TGTGCCAGTAGTCTCGACAGCTCCTATAATTCACCCCTCCACTTT. Translated, it gives CASSLDSSYNSPLHF.

The chain joins TRBV7-2 to TRBJ2-7; TRBD2 matches 7 bases. J was trimmed by 0 bases and V by 1 base; bases with no gene match: 3. Germline V gene sequence: CDR1 SGHTA, CDR2 FQGNSA. The CDR3 contains 15 residues. The DNA of the CDR3 is TGTGCCAGCAGCTTAGGAGCGGGGTTCTCCTACGAGCAGTACGTC. Translated, it gives CASSLGAGFSYEQYV.

The rearrangement uses TRBV11-2 and TRBJ1-2, with TRBD1 matching over 10 bases. The V and J ends lost 0 bases and 4 bases, in that order; junction bases with no gene match: 11. Germline lookup yields CDR1 SGHAT and CDR2 FQNNGV. The CDR3 extends over 18 amino acids. The CDR3 bases are TGTGCCAGCAGCTTAGATCCTGGGACAGGGGCCCAACTCTATGGCTACACCTTC. The encoded protein is CASSLDPGTGAQLYGYTF.

CDR3 sequence (DNA): TGTGCCAGCAGAGTCTCCGGGACAGGGGATTATGGCTACACCTTC. Translation: CASRVSGTGDYGYTF. V is TRBV7-3 and J is TRBJ1-2; 10 nucleotides align to TRBD1. The J segment lost 5 bases and the V segment lost 6 bases, leaving 9 bases of the junction unmatched. Germline V lookup: CDR1 SGHTA, CDR2 FQGTGA. This CDR3 comprises 15 residues.

This sequence joins TRBV7-2 and TRBJ2-6, with a tentative D call TRBD1 (6 bases). Trimming took off 2 bases at V and 0 bases at J, with 17 bases between the two ends. The CDR3 is 19 amino acids. Looked up from germline, CDR1 is SGHTA and CDR2 is FQGNSA. CDR3 loop: CASSLIATGRSSGANVLTF. Here the CDR3 DNA reads TGTGCCAGCAGCTTAATTGCTACAGGGCGGAGCTCTGGGGCCAACGTCCTGACTTTC.

This chain connects TRBV6-5 to TRBJ1-1; D unresolved. The CDR3 has 15 residues. V lost 3 bases and J 1 base, leaving 12 bases between the germline ends. In germline, CDR1 is MNHEY, CDR2 SVGAGI. In nucleotides, the CDR3 is TGTGCCAGCAGTTATGGTGCACGGGGGAACACTGAAGCTTTCTTT. Encoded protein: CASSYGARGNTEAFF.

The V and J genes are TRBV28 and TRBJ1-1, with TRBD1 matching over 7 bases. Trimming at V came to 2 bases and at J to 9 bases, leaving 6 bases not matched to a gene. The germline gives CDR1 MDHEN, CDR2 SYDVKM. This CDR3 is built from 13 residues. The CDR3: CASSLRLGQKAFF. The CDR3, as DNA: TGTGCCAGCAGTTTAAGGCTGGGACAGAAAGCTTTCTTT.

The V gene is TRBV6-5, the J gene TRBJ1-1, with D uncertain. Trimming pared 5 bases from V and 0 bases from J, leaving 7 bases between. The germline gives CDR1 MNHEY, CDR2 SVGAGI. The CDR3 loop spans 13 amino acids. This CDR3 is CASSQKVNTEAFF. CDR3 sequence (DNA): TGTGCCAGCAGTCAGAAAGTGAACACTGAAGCTTTCTTT.

The chain has TRBV5-4 and TRBJ1-2; D remains unclear. The ends were cut back, 2 bases at V and 0 bases at J, with 11 bases in the middle. Germline assignment: CDR1 SGHNT and CDR2 YYREEE (reference sequence). This CDR3 is built from 15 residues. CDR3 sequence: CASSFGLGANYGYTF. CDR3 coding DNA: TGTGCCAGCAGCTTCGGGTTGGGAGCTAACTATGGCTACACCTTC.

The chain is built from TRBV30 and TRBJ1-1, with 8 bases aligning to TRBD1. The trim removed 8 bases at V and 1 base at J, leaving 6 bases unmatched. This CDR3 has 13 amino acids. Per the germline V gene, CDR1 is GTSNPN and CDR2 is SVGIG (reference sequence). The CDR3 bases are TGTGCCGCGCACAGGGGGACGAACACTGAAGCTTTCTTT. Residues: CAAHRGTNTEAFF.